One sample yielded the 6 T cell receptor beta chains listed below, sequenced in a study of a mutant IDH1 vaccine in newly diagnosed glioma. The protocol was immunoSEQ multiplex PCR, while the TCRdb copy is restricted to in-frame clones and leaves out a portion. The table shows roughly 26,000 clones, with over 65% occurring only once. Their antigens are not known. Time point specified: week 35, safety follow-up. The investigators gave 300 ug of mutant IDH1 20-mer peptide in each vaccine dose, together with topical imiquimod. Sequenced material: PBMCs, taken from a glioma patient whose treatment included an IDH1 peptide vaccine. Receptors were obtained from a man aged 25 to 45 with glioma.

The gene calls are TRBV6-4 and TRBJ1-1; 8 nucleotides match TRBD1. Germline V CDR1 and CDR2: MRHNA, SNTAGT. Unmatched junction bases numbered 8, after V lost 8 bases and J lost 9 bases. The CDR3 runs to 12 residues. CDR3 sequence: CASGDRTGKAFF. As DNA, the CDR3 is TGTGCCAGCGGAGATCGGACAGGGAAAGCTTTCTTT.

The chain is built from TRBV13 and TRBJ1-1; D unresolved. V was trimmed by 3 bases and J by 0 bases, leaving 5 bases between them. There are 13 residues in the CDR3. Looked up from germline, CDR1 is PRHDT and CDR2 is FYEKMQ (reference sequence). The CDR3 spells CASSLNMNTEAFF. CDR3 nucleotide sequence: TGTGCCAGCAGCTTGAATATGAACACTGAAGCTTTCTTT.

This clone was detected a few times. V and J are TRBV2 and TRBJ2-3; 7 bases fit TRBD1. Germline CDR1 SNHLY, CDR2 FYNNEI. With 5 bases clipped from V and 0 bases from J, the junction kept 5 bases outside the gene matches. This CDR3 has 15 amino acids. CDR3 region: CASSHGTASTDTQYF. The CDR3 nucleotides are TGTGCCAGCAGTCATGGGACAGCTAGCACAGATACGCAGTATTTT.

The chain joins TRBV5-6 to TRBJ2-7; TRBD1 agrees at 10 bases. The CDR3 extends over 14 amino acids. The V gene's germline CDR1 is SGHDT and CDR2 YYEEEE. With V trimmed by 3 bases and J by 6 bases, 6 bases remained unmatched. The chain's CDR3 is CASSYDRGPGEQYF. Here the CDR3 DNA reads TGTGCCAGCAGCTATGACAGGGGGCCGGGCGAGCAGTACTTC.

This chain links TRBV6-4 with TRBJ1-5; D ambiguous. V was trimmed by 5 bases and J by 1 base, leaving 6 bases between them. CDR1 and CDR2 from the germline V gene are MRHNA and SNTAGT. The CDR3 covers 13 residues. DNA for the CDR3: TGTGCCAGCAGTCTATCCAGCAATCAGCCCCAGCATTTT. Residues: CASSLSSNQPQHF.

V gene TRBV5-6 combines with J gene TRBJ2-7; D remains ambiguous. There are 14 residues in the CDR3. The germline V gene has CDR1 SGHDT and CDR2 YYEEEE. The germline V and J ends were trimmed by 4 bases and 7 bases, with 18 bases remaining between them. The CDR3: CASSPNLSLDEQYF. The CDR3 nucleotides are TGTGCCAGCAGCCCGAATCTTTCGTTGGATGAGCAGTACTTC. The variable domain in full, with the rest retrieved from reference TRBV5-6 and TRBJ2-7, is DAGVTQSPTHLIKTRGQQVTLRCSPKSGHDTVSWYQQALGQGPQFIFQYYEEEERQRGNFPDRFSGHQFPNYSSELNVNALLLGDSALYLCASSPNLSLDEQYFGPGTRLTVT.